Below, 30 T cell receptor beta chains from the same sample are listed, as sequenced in a study of T cell changes during pregnancy in multiple sclerosis. Here immunoSEQ multiplex PCR was the method, and the copy in TCRdb shows in-frame clones only, minus some. The profile shows 98,000 or so clones, approximately 93% of them singletons. The sequencing here drew on peripheral blood, taken after pregnancy. The receptor source for this set is a female donor with multiple sclerosis, enrolled in a pregnancy study.

CDR3 protein: CASSLDAGSSQPQHF. The CDR3 nucleotides read TGTGCCAGCAGCTTAGACGCGGGGTCGAGTCAGCCCCAGCATTTT. The J gene is TRBJ1-5, the V gene TRBV7-8; D is ambiguous. This CDR3 spans 15 amino acids. Germline loops: CDR1 SGHVS, CDR2 FQNEAQ. V shed 1 base and J shed 6 bases, with 13 bases lying between them.

The V call is TRBV18, the J call TRBJ1-1, with 7 bases identical to TRBD1. Germline loops: CDR1 KGHSH, CDR2 LQKENI. This CDR3 contains 14 residues. Trimming took 6 bases from V and 0 from J; bases not matched to a gene: 4. The CDR3 nucleotides read TGTGCCAGCTCGGCAGGGACAGTGAACACTGAAGCTTTCTTT. Residues: CASSAGTVNTEAFF.

The chain has TRBV7-3 and TRBJ2-6, with D maybe TRBD1 (6 bases). The CDR3 totals 17 residues. Germline assignment: CDR1 SGHTA and CDR2 FQGTGA. Trimming removed 1 base from V and 4 bases from J, with 14 bases in between. The CDR3 DNA reads TGTGCCAGCAGCTTAAGGCCTACAGGGCTGGGGGCCAACGTCCTGACTTTC. This encodes CASSLRPTGLGANVLTF.

J is TRBJ1-1 and V is TRBV19; D is uncertain. From germline, CDR1 is LNHDA and CDR2 SQIVND (reference sequence). Trimming took 5 bases from V and 0 from J, leaving 7 bases between them. The CDR3 runs 13 residues. The CDR3 here is CASSLTVNTEAFF. The CDR3 DNA follows: TGTGCCAGTAGTCTTACAGTGAACACTGAAGCTTTCTTT.

This chain links TRBV5-1 with TRBJ2-1; D might be TRBD1 (5 bases). This CDR3 has 12 residues. With 1 base removed from V and 6 bases from J, the gap between germline ends came to 5 bases. Germline V gene lookup returns CDR1 SGHRS and CDR2 YFSETQ. CDR3 DNA sequence: TGCGCCAGCAGCTTGACAGGCAATGAGCAGTTCTTC. This sequence encodes CASSLTGNEQFF.

The J gene is TRBJ1-1, the V gene TRBV30; 12 bases match TRBD1. Germline V gene data show CDR1 as GTSNPN and CDR2 as SVGIG (reference sequence). V lost 5 bases, J lost 7 bases, and 11 bases stayed unmatched. This CDR3 comprises 15 residues. The CDR3 spells CAWRNRDRGRNEAFF. The CDR3 coding sequence is TGTGCCTGGCGAAACCGGGACAGGGGGCGGAATGAAGCTTTCTTT.

The V and J genes are TRBV5-4 and TRBJ2-1, with 8 bases lining up with TRBD1. J lost 4 bases, V lost 1 base, and 4 bases had no gene match. This CDR3 is built from 15 residues. The germline CDR1 and CDR2 sequences are SGHNT and YYREEE (reference sequence). In DNA, the CDR3 is TGTGCCAGCAGCTTGACTAGGGACAGGTACAATGAGCAGTTCTTC. Translated: CASSLTRDRYNEQFF.

The chain carries TRBV7-7 and TRBJ2-7, with a tentative D call TRBD1 (5 bases). The V end was cut by 2 bases, the J end by 4 bases, with 15 bases between. Germline V gene sequence: CDR1 SSHAT, CDR2 FNYEAQ (reference sequence). CDR3 size: 15 residues. The chain's CDR3 is CASSLPPGPEYEQYF. The CDR3 DNA reads TGTGCCAGCAGCTTACCCCCAGGGCCGGAATACGAGCAGTACTTC. The full variable domain, with the rest looked up from reference TRBV7-7 and TRBJ2-7, is GAGVSQSPRYKVTKRGQDVTLRCDPISSHATLYWYQQALGQGPEFLTYFNYEAQPDKSGLPSDRFSAERPEGSISTLTIQRTEQRDSAMYRCASSLPPGPEYEQYFGPGTRLTVT.

The chain links TRBV9 to TRBJ1-4; a possible D gene is TRBD1 (5 bases). CDR1 is SGDLS, CDR2 YYNGEE, per germline. This CDR3 is built from 12 residues. V lost 4 bases to trimming and J lost 7 bases, with 8 bases between them. CDR3 coding DNA: TGTGCCAGCAGCCCGGGGGGTGAAAAACTGTTTTTT. Its translation is CASSPGGEKLFF.

V usage is TRBV5-1 and J usage is TRBJ2-7; 9 bases are a match to TRBD2. V lost 0 bases to trimming and J lost 3 bases; unmatched junction nucleotides: 1. This CDR3 is 14 amino acids long. CDR1 SGHRS and CDR2 YFSETQ come from the germline V gene. Written as DNA, the CDR3 is TGCGCCAGCAGCTTGGATAGCGGGAGCTACGAGCAGTACTTC. This translates into CASSLDSGSYEQYF.

The J gene is TRBJ2-2, the V gene TRBV7-6; D not resolved. Trimming stripped 5 bases from V and 4 bases from J, with 14 bases between. Per germline, CDR1 SGHVS and CDR2 FNYEAQ. The CDR3 is 15 residues long. CDR3 amino acids: CASSNPILSTGELFF. The CDR3 DNA follows: TGTGCCAGCAGCAACCCCATTCTGAGCACCGGGGAGCTGTTTTTT.

This rearrangement joins TRBV9 to TRBJ2-4; possibly TRBD1 for D (5 bases). The ends were cut back, 4 bases at V and 0 bases at J, with 14 bases in the middle. The CDR3 covers 16 residues. Per the germline V gene, CDR1 is SGDLS and CDR2 is YYNGEE. The CDR3 here is CASSPGWGLAKNIQYF. The DNA for the CDR3 is TGTGCCAGCAGCCCCGGGTGGGGCCTAGCCAAAAACATTCAGTACTTC.

The rearrangement links TRBV5-1 to TRBJ1-2; 9 positions agree with TRBD1. CDR1 SGHRS and CDR2 YFSETQ come from the germline V gene. With 4 bases clipped from V and 8 bases from J, the junction kept 12 bases outside the gene matches. The CDR3 is 15 amino acids. The CDR3 loop reads CASSVRTGAAGGYTF. The CDR3 DNA is TGCGCCAGCAGCGTAAGGACAGGGGCGGCTGGCGGCTACACCTTC.

This sequence joins TRBV27 and TRBJ2-2, with D uncertain. Germline V lookup: CDR1 MNHEY, CDR2 SMNVEV (reference sequence). Trimming shortened V by 3 bases and J by 4 bases, and 12 bases separated the two germline ends. The CDR3 is 15 amino acids. CDR3 sequence: CASSFRLPGTGELFF. The CDR3 DNA reads TGTGCCAGCAGTTTCCGTCTTCCAGGCACCGGGGAGCTGTTTTTT.

The chain uses TRBV5-4 and TRBJ2-7; 12 bases are shared with TRBD2. From germline, CDR1 is SGHNT and CDR2 YYREEE (reference sequence). The junction had 4 bases not matched to a gene; V was cut back by 1 base and J by 2 bases. This CDR3 comprises 16 residues. CDR3 nucleotide sequence: TGTGCCAGCAGCTTGAAACTAGCGGGAGGCGCCTACGAGCAGTACTTC. Protein: CASSLKLAGGAYEQYF.

The V and J genes are TRBV19 and TRBJ2-7, with D possibly matching TRBD1 (5 bases). This CDR3 contains 14 residues. With 7 bases removed from V and 0 bases from J, the gap between germline ends came to 13 bases. Germline CDR1 LNHDA, CDR2 SQIVND (reference sequence). The CDR3 sequence is CASTPAGNSYEQYF. The CDR3, as DNA: TGTGCCAGTACCCCTGCAGGGAACTCCTACGAGCAGTACTTC.

V and J are TRBV19 and TRBJ2-1, with D tentatively TRBD2 (6 bases). The CDR3 is 15 residues long. The germline CDR1 and CDR2 sequences are LNHDA and SQIVND (reference sequence). V gave up 5 bases and J gave up 10 bases, with 21 bases separating them. CDR3 region: CASSEMGGPNWEQFF. DNA for the CDR3: TGTGCCAGTAGTGAGATGGGGGGACCTAATTGGGAGCAGTTCTTC.

The chain recombines TRBV9 with TRBJ1-1, with D hard to call. The CDR3 extends over 13 amino acids. The ends were cut back, 5 bases at V and 4 bases at J, with 12 bases in the middle. Germline V gives CDR1 SGDLS, CDR2 YYNGEE. The CDR3 DNA sequence: TGTGCCAGCAGTTCGGCGGGTAGCACTGAAGCTTTCTTT. It encodes CASSSAGSTEAFF.

This chain connects TRBV30 to TRBJ1-2; tentative D call: TRBD1 (6 bases). Germline assignment: CDR1 GTSNPN and CDR2 SVGIG (reference sequence). Between the trimmed V and J ends, which lost 3 bases and 4 bases, there was a span of 12 bases. The CDR3 extends over 13 amino acids. Written as DNA, the CDR3 is TGTGCCTGGAGGAGGAACAGGGCCTATGGCTACACCTTC. It encodes CAWRRNRAYGYTF.

The J gene is TRBJ1-2, the V gene TRBV6-5; 12 nucleotides match TRBD1. V was clipped by 2 bases and J by 6 bases; unmatched bases: 7. CDR1 MNHEY and CDR2 SVGAGI come from the germline V gene. CDR3 size: 16 residues. The CDR3 spells CASSYPGTGGINGYTF. CDR3 nucleotides: TGTGCCAGCAGTTACCCGGGGACAGGGGGCATTAATGGCTACACCTTC.

This chain uses TRBV5-1 with TRBJ2-1, with 14 bases fitting TRBD2. The V gene's germline CDR1 is SGHRS and CDR2 YFSETQ. The CDR3 has 17 amino acids. V gave up 0 bases and J gave up 6 bases; unmatched junction bases: 5. CDR3 DNA: TGCGCCAGCAGCTTGGCTTCTGGACTAGCGGGAGGCAATGAGCAGTTCTTC. This codes for CASSLASGLAGGNEQFF.

The rearrangement links TRBV25-1 to TRBJ2-5, with TRBD1 identical over 8 bases. Germline-derived CDR1 and CDR2 are MGHDK and SYGVNS. With 7 bases clipped from V and 4 bases from J, the junction kept 5 bases outside the gene matches. The CDR3 has 13 amino acids. Written as DNA, the CDR3 is TGTGCCAGCATCCAGCAGGGGGCAGAGACCCAGTACTTC. Amino acid sequence: CASIQQGAETQYF.

This sequence joins TRBV10-2 and TRBJ1-1; possibly TRBD1 for D (6 bases). The CDR3 is 12 amino acids. The V gene lost 3 bases and the J gene lost 8 bases, with 10 bases spanning the gap. Germline CDR1 reads WSHSY; CDR2 reads SAAADI. Written as DNA, the CDR3 is TGCGCCAGCAGTGACCCCAGGGGCGAAGCTTTCTTT. This translates into CASSDPRGEAFF.

As DNA, the CDR3 is TGTGCCAGCAGTTTCGTGGGACTGGCGGGAGGGAATGAGCAGTTCTTC. This codes for CASSFVGLAGGNEQFF. V gene TRBV27 combines with J gene TRBJ2-1; 9 bases line up with TRBD2. The CDR3 is 16 residues long. The V gene end was trimmed by 3 bases and the J gene end by 7 bases; junction bases not matched to a gene: 10. Germline values: CDR1 MNHEY, CDR2 SMNVEV (reference sequence).

V is TRBV9 and J is TRBJ2-3; 7 bases fit TRBD2. V was pared by 0 bases and J by 1 base, with 11 bases of the junction left unmatched. From germline, CDR1 is SGDLS and CDR2 YYNGEE. The CDR3 runs 18 residues. CDR3 in DNA: TGTGCCAGCAGCGTAGGGGGACGGCGGGAGTGGCGCACAGATACGCAGTATTTT. As protein: CASSVGGRREWRTDTQYF.

The rearrangement joins TRBV4-1 to TRBJ2-7; a possible D gene is TRBD2 (5 bases). In germline, CDR1 is MGHRA, CDR2 YSYEKL. The CDR3 extends over 15 amino acids. The V and J ends lost 0 bases and 0 bases respectively, with 9 bases between them. CDR3 coding DNA: TGCGCCAGCAGCCAAGACGGGAATCCCTCCTACGAGCAGTACTTC. Protein sequence: CASSQDGNPSYEQYF.

V is TRBV19 and J is TRBJ2-2, with a tentative D call TRBD2 (6 bases). Germline loops: CDR1 LNHDA, CDR2 SQIVND (reference sequence). The CDR3 loop spans 15 amino acids. Trimming removed 6 bases at V and 0 bases at J, with 11 bases between. The CDR3 protein is CASRRSGSNTGELFF. The CDR3 DNA reads as TGTGCCAGTAGAAGGAGCGGGTCGAACACCGGGGAGCTGTTTTTT.

The genes are TRBV6-1 and TRBJ1-1, with TRBD1 matching 8 bases. Germline CDR1 is MNHNS and CDR2 is SASEGT. The CDR3 has 15 residues. Trimming cost V 3 bases and J 1 base; bases outside gene matches: 4. This CDR3 is CASSDRGHGNTEAFF. The CDR3 region has the DNA TGTGCCAGCAGTGACAGGGGGCACGGGAACACTGAAGCTTTCTTT.

The count of this clone is one. The chain joins TRBV9 to TRBJ1-1, with D tentatively TRBD1 (6 bases). The CDR3 extends over 14 amino acids. V was pared by 0 bases and J by 4 bases, with 10 bases between. Germline CDR1 is SGDLS and CDR2 is YYNGEE. CDR3: CASSVGQGPTEAFF. DNA for the CDR3: TGTGCCAGCAGCGTAGGTCAGGGGCCCACTGAAGCTTTCTTT.

This chain's CDR3 is CSGGTGAGGTQYF. CDR3 bases: TGCAGCGGTGGGACAGGGGCTGGAGGGACCCAGTACTTC. This chain links TRBV29-1 with TRBJ2-5, with TRBD1 matching over 10 bases. V dropped 7 bases and J dropped 7; count of bases not matched to a gene: 9. The CDR3 spans 13 residues. Per germline, CDR1 SQVTM and CDR2 ANQGSEA.